The present entry profiles one T cell receptor beta chain with its context. Its antigen is currently unknown. V was shortened by 0 bases and J by 4 bases, with 11 bases between the two germline ends. The CDR3 is 15 residues long. Germline V gene data show CDR1 as SGHRS and CDR2 as YFSETQ. TCRdb's copy holds only in-frame clones and misses some; the assay was immunoSEQ multiplex PCR. The sample carries tens of thousands of clones, over 80% recorded once. This record comes from a study of OX40 agonist ivuxolimab in advanced cancers. Study context: With ivuxolimab, an agonistic anti-OX40 (CD134) antibody, patients were treated.

Overall study results and limits: Both CD4+ and CD8+ T cell populations in blood had undergone clonal expansion by week 6 at 0.1 to 3.0 mg/kg. Low clonal expansion, among the lowest seen, marked partial responders at 0.1-3.0 mg/kg.

The chain combines TRBV5-1 with TRBJ1-3; a possible D gene is TRBD1 (6 bases). Material: CD4+ or CD8+ T cells sorted from blood, obtained in a trial of the OX40 agonist ivuxolimab. The source of this sequence is an adult with an advanced solid tumor such as melanoma, head and neck, liver or kidney cancer. In DNA form, the CDR3 reads TGCGCCAGCAGCTTGGAACAGGGAGCGGGAAACACCATATATTTT. This codes for CASSLEQGAGNTIYF.